This T cell receptor (beta chain) was recovered during a study of blood T cell repertoires in COVID-19 (dated by TCRdb to the early 2020s). With respect to the entire study: Samples covering the acute and convalescent phases of COVID-19 were provided by collaborators in the United States, Italy and Spain. The sample metadata nearly always contained a de-identified subject ID, COVID-19 status, age in years and sex. Samples came from the ongoing ImmuneRACE study (first 160 participants) plus 1,254 subjects from 6 global collaborators. A freely available public database, intended as a resource for researchers studying the immune response to SARS-CoV-2, is where the repertoires were released. Where available, HLA class I and class II types were taken from metadata supplied by the sample provider and were not determined by assay-based typing. The prospective study material was composed of cDNA or gDNA derived from T cells, B-cell-depleted T cells, or PBMCs. Subjects who had been exposed to COVID-19, were actively infected with it, or had recovered from it provided the deeply sampled blood TCRbeta repertoires that made up the dataset.

Paper-wide results and their limitations: The quantity of clinical and demographic metadata differed by source and by participant and was supplied without curation.

On this clone: Its antigen remains undetermined. Per-base qualities were not stored, and no clone one base away is much larger.

Enrolling through a virtual design, the prospective study's participants ranged in age from roughly 18 to 89 years and lived across more than 20 United States geographic areas. Cohort assignment in the prospective study relied on participant-reported clinical history from a screening survey and a study questionnaire. Exposed participants had been in contact with someone with a PCR-confirmed or clinician-diagnosed COVID-19 case within 2 weeks of study entry. In the prospective study, mobile phlebotomists collected whole blood, serum and a nasopharyngeal or oropharyngeal swab from each participant. Participants in the prospective study had the option to provide additional blood draws and questionnaires over a roughly 2-month period. Before DNA extraction, prospective study blood samples were shipped either frozen or at room temperature. The germline V gene provides CDR1 KGHDR and CDR2 SFDVKD. The CDR3 spans 12 residues, from the cysteine through the phenylalanine. The sequence is cut down to CDR3 DNA, 36 bases in frame from base 1. Trimmed from V: 8 bases; trimmed from J: 7 bases; junction bases lacking a gene match: 4.

TCRbeta CDR3 regions were amplified from genomic DNA by means of the immunoSEQ Assay, a bias-controlled multiplex PCR. In the paper's pipeline: The number of nucleated cells in each sample was estimated from the amplification of reference gene primers within the assay. To quantify the absolute abundance of each unique TCRbeta CDR3 rearrangement, sequence reads were collapsed and filtered. For each sample, productive Simpson clonality was calculated by taking the square root of Simpson's diversity index across productive rearrangements. TCRdb provides this immuneACCESS table in a form limited to in-frame rearrangements. Some clones are lacking; in checked studies, under half of them reflect an unresolved V gene, and why the rest are absent is not known. The DNA gave D and trimming, while V, J and clone size come from that table. This sample comprises 210,000 or so clones, roughly four fifths of them detected only once. About 4.8% of the sample comes from the top ten.

The receptor was derived from a woman aged 45-65 years who had been exposed to COVID-19. The sample consisted of PBMCs or T cells enriched from blood (not recorded which). The sequence is built from TRBV24-1 and TRBJ2-1, with TRBD1 matching 7 junction bases. The DNA reads as follows: TGTGCCACCACAGGGGGATCGAATGAGCAGTTCTTC. Its amino acids are CATTGGSNEQFF.